The 24 T cell receptor beta chains presented below share a single source sample, sequenced in a study of shared clonotypes between healthy human individuals. CD45RO negativity and positive selection for CCR7 defined naive CD8 cells, a population that excluded terminally differentiated effector memory CD45RA+ cells. Data came from immunoSEQ multiplex PCR; TCRdb stores just in-frame clones and leaves some out. The profile shows millions of clones, about 95% of them singletons. Sequenced input: naive CD8+ T cells sorted from blood. The source of these receptors is a man aged 18 to 30 in good health.

The rearrangement joins TRBV25-1 to TRBJ1-1; 10 bases match TRBD1. This CDR3 spans 14 amino acids. Germline CDR1 and CDR2: MGHDK and SYGVNS. V trimming: 7 bases; J trimming: 5 bases; junction bases outside the gene matches: 7. DNA for the CDR3: TGTGCCAGCATGGGGACAGGGGCAGGAACTGAAGCTTTCTTT. Amino acids: CASMGTGAGTEAFF.

This chain links TRBV27 with TRBJ1-5, with D perhaps matching TRBD1 (5 bases). The V end was cut by 4 bases, the J end by 1 base, with 11 bases between. The CDR3 spans 15 residues. Germline loops: CDR1 MNHEY, CDR2 SMNVEV (reference sequence). The CDR3, as DNA: TGTGCCAGCAGTTGGGGGACCGGGAGCAATCAGCCCCAGCATTTT. Protein: CASSWGTGSNQPQHF.

The V call is TRBV7-6, the J call TRBJ2-5, with TRBD2 matching 16 bases. The V segment lost 5 bases and the J segment 5 bases; nucleotides outside the gene matches: 8. Germline loops: CDR1 SGHVS, CDR2 FNYEAQ. CDR3 length: 17 residues. For the CDR3, the DNA is TGTGCCAGCAGCGACGGGACTAGCGGGGGGGTGCGGGAGACCCAGTACTTC. Translation: CASSDGTSGGVRETQYF.

A word on this clone: Other DNA sequences within the sample encode an identical CDR3. This rearrangement joins TRBV29-1 to TRBJ2-7, with D hard to call. The CDR3 covers 11 residues. V lost 4 bases and J 3 bases, leaving 7 bases between the germline ends. Germline V lookup: CDR1 SQVTM, CDR2 ANQGSEA. The CDR3 loop is CSVVGDYEQYF. The CDR3 DNA reads TGCAGCGTTGTCGGCGACTACGAGCAGTACTTC.

Comment on this clone: This CDR3 is also generated by other DNA sequences in the sample. The gene calls are TRBV4-1 and TRBJ2-7; the match to TRBD2 covers 7 bases. CDR1 and CDR2 from the germline V gene are MGHRA and YSYEKL. V was pared by 3 bases and J by 0 bases, with 5 bases of the junction left unmatched. The CDR3 runs to 15 residues. The chain's CDR3 is CASSQAGGSSYEQYF. The DNA of the CDR3 is TGCGCCAGCAGCCAGGCCGGGGGGAGCTCCTACGAGCAGTACTTC.

This clone was seen just once. This specimen includes other DNA sequences encoding the same CDR3. The gene calls are TRBV9 and TRBJ2-5; weak D call: TRBD2 (5 bases). The CDR3 spans 15 residues. V lost 0 bases, J lost 1 base, and 10 bases lay in between. Germline loops: CDR1 SGDLS, CDR2 YYNGEE. CDR3 amino acids: CASSVALAGQETQYF. For the CDR3, the DNA is TGTGCCAGCAGCGTAGCTCTCGCGGGCCAAGAGACCCAGTACTTC.

The rearrangement joins TRBV28 to TRBJ2-3; a weak D match, TRBD1 (6 bases). The CDR3 is 15 amino acids. Trimming shortened V by 6 bases and J by 4 bases, and 17 bases separated the two germline ends. Germline CDR1 is MDHEN and CDR2 is SYDVKM. The DNA of the CDR3 is TGTGCCAGCAGCCCGGGGCAGGGGACGTCAGATACGCAGTATTTT. It codes for CASSPGQGTSDTQYF.

V gene TRBV6-1 combines with J gene TRBJ2-7, with D maybe TRBD2 (5 bases). V was pared by 0 bases and J by 3 bases, with 15 bases between. CDR3 length: 16 residues. Germline CDR1 is MNHNS and CDR2 is SASEGT. Written as DNA, the CDR3 is TGTGCCAGCAGTGAAGCGAACGGGGTAATGATCTACGAGCAGTACTTC. Its translation: CASSEANGVMIYEQYF.

V is TRBV5-3 and J is TRBJ1-5; D might be TRBD1 (5 bases). TRBV5-3 is an ORF for which the function is uncertain. Trimming took 2 bases from V and 0 from J, leaving 15 bases between them. The CDR3 is made up of 17 amino acids. The chain's CDR3 is CARSFYRDSNSNQPQHF. The DNA of the CDR3 is TGTGCCAGAAGCTTTTACCGGGACTCCAATAGCAATCAGCCCCAGCATTTT.

The rearrangement uses TRBV14 and TRBJ1-4; D remains ambiguous. CDR1 SGHDN and CDR2 FVKESK come from the germline V gene. V lost 4 bases, J lost 3 bases, and 12 bases lay in between. The CDR3 length is 15 residues. The CDR3 region is CASSRGTASNEKLFF. The CDR3 DNA follows: TGTGCCAGCAGCCGGGGTACAGCCTCTAATGAAAAACTGTTTTTT.

This chain connects TRBV25-1 to TRBJ2-3; D gene unclear. Trimming left V 3 bases short and J 3 bases short, with 13 bases between. CDR3 length: 15 residues. In germline, CDR1 is MGHDK, CDR2 SYGVNS. DNA of the CDR3: TGTGCCAGCAGTGATTTGTCCACCTCTACAGATACGCAGTATTTT. This sequence encodes CASSDLSTSTDTQYF. The entire variable domain, with the rest obtained from reference TRBV25-1 and TRBJ2-3, is as follows: EADIYQTPRYLVIGTGKKITLECSQTMGHDKMYWYQQDPGMELHLIHYSYGVNSTEKGDLSSESTVSRIRTEHFPLTLESARPSHTSQYLCASSDLSTSTDTQYFGPGTRLTVL.

With regard to this clone: Distinct nucleotide sequences in the sample also encode this CDR3. The genes are TRBV5-1 and TRBJ2-7; TRBD1 is a possible D gene (5 bases). This CDR3 has 15 residues. The germline CDR1 and CDR2 sequences are SGHRS and YFSETQ. V was shortened by 0 bases and J by 0 bases, with 10 bases between the two germline ends. This CDR3 reads CASSLVQADSYEQYF. The CDR3 DNA reads as TGCGCCAGCAGCTTGGTACAGGCGGACTCCTACGAGCAGTACTTC.

This clone showed up many times. The same CDR3 can be traced to other DNA sequences in this sample. This rearrangement joins TRBV28 to TRBJ2-7; D unresolved. The ends were cut back, 3 bases at V and 0 bases at J, with 0 bases in the middle. The CDR3 is 11 amino acids. Germline V lookup: CDR1 MDHEN, CDR2 SYDVKM. CDR3 sequence reads: CASSFSYEQYF. CDR3 nucleotides: TGTGCCAGCAGTTTCTCCTACGAGCAGTACTTC. Combining the CDR3 with reference TRBV28 and TRBJ2-7 gives the whole variable domain DVKVTQSSRYLVKRTGEKVFLECVQDMDHENMFWYRQDPGLGLRLIYFSYDVKMKEKGDIPEGYSVSREKKERFSLILESASTNQTSMYLCASSFSYEQYFGPGTRLTVT.

V and J are TRBV5-4 and TRBJ2-1; 8 bases are a match to TRBD2. The CDR3 length is 13 residues. V was clipped by 1 base and J by 8 bases; unmatched bases: 2. Germline CDR1 and CDR2: SGHNT and YYREEE (reference sequence). The CDR3 here is CASSLSGSDEQFF. CDR3 DNA sequence: TGTGCCAGCAGCTTGAGCGGGAGCGATGAGCAGTTCTTC.

V and J are TRBV9 and TRBJ2-3, with a tentative D call TRBD1 (6 bases). The CDR3 spans 16 residues. Looked up from germline, CDR1 is SGDLS and CDR2 is YYNGEE. V lost 1 base, J lost 1 base, and 13 bases lay in between. CDR3 coding DNA: TGTGCCAGCAGCGTACACCGGGACACCGGCACAGATACGCAGTATTTT. Amino acid sequence: CASSVHRDTGTDTQYF.

The rearrangement links TRBV5-4 to TRBJ2-5; no clear D gene. This CDR3 comprises 16 residues. Trimming left V 1 base short and J 1 base short, with 14 bases between. Germline V CDR1 and CDR2: SGHNT, YYREEE (reference sequence). The DNA of the CDR3 is TGTGCCAGCAGCTTGTGGATAAATGGTCCCCAAGAGACCCAGTACTTC. This encodes CASSLWINGPQETQYF.

The chain combines TRBV14 with TRBJ2-7, with 9 bases identical to TRBD1. Per the germline V gene, CDR1 is SGHDN and CDR2 is FVKESK. J lost 6 bases, V lost 0 bases, and 15 bases had no gene match. This CDR3 is built from 18 residues. CDR3 coding DNA: TGTGCCAGCAGCCAAGAACCCCCCGGACAGGGGATTTGGGGCGAGCAGTACTTC. This codes for CASSQEPPGQGIWGEQYF.

The chain links TRBV7-6 to TRBJ1-3; D possibly corresponds to TRBD1 (5 bases). There are 12 residues in the CDR3. Germline-derived CDR1 and CDR2 are SGHVS and FNYEAQ. Trimming took 2 bases from V and 10 from J, leaving 9 bases between them. CDR3 sequence reads: CASSLPGSTIYF. DNA for the CDR3: TGTGCCAGCAGCTTACCAGGGAGTACCATATATTTT.

The gene calls are TRBV15 and TRBJ2-7; D is unresolved. The CDR3 loop spans 13 amino acids. Looked up from germline, CDR1 is LNHNV and CDR2 is YYDKDF (reference sequence). Trimming pared 3 bases from V and 0 bases from J, leaving 6 bases between. The CDR3 bases are TGTGCCACCAGCAGTGTTCCCTCCTACGAGCAGTACTTC. This sequence encodes CATSSVPSYEQYF.

The rearrangement links TRBV2 to TRBJ1-5, with D hard to call. This CDR3 contains 14 residues. The V end lost 6 bases, the J end lost 2 bases, and 11 bases lay between the germline ends. The germline V gene has CDR1 SNHLY and CDR2 FYNNEI. The CDR3 region is CASSLPQGNQPQHF. The CDR3 DNA reads as TGTGCCAGCAGCCTTCCCCAGGGCAATCAGCCCCAGCATTTT.

This sequence joins TRBV5-1 and TRBJ2-1, with 7 bases fitting TRBD2. The V gene end was trimmed by 7 bases and the J gene end by 3 bases; junction bases not matched to a gene: 10. Germline V gives CDR1 SGHRS, CDR2 YFSETQ. This CDR3 spans 15 amino acids. In nucleotides, the CDR3 is TGCGCCAGCCGATTTCTAGCGGAGAACTACAATGAGCAGTTCTTC. Residues: CASRFLAENYNEQFF.

This clone has just one count. The chain joins TRBV6-5 to TRBJ1-4; D remains unclear. Trimming took 0 bases from V and 5 from J, leaving 7 bases between them. Germline V gene sequence: CDR1 MNHEY, CDR2 SVGAGI. CDR3 length: 14 residues. The CDR3 protein is CASSYSLGNEKLFF. CDR3 DNA sequence: TGTGCCAGCAGTTACTCCTTAGGCAATGAAAAACTGTTTTTT.

The chain links TRBV5-6 to TRBJ2-5, with D tentatively TRBD2 (5 bases). From germline, CDR1 is SGHDT and CDR2 YYEEEE. V was shortened by 0 bases and J by 4 bases, with 13 bases between the two germline ends. This CDR3 has 15 amino acids. CDR3 DNA: TGTGCCAGCAGCTTGGTTAGCGCCTTCCCAGAGACCCAGTACTTC. This gives the protein CASSLVSAFPETQYF. Variable domain in full (rest from reference TRBV5-6 and TRBJ2-5): DAGVTQSPTHLIKTRGQQVTLRCSPKSGHDTVSWYQQALGQGPQFIFQYYEEEERQRGNFPDRFSGHQFPNYSSELNVNALLLGDSALYLCASSLVSAFPETQYFGPGTRLLVL.

The chain is built from TRBV4-1 and TRBJ1-1; 8 nucleotides match TRBD1. Germline assignment: CDR1 MGHRA and CDR2 YSYEKL. The CDR3 consists of 16 residues. J lost 5 bases, V lost 0 bases, and 8 bases had no gene match. The chain's CDR3 is CASSQEVPRGLTEAFF. The CDR3 DNA is TGCGCCAGCAGCCAAGAAGTCCCCAGGGGGCTGACTGAAGCTTTCTTT.